The source of this TCR beta chain is a study of cytomegalovirus exposure and HLA in healthy donors (dated by TCRdb to the late 2010s). About the study as a whole: According to an earlier analysis of 550 to 750 of the donors, 200 million or so T cells yielded some 120 million unique TCR beta sequences and around 280 Gb of sequence data. Roughly 300 gigabases of sequencing data and 70 million to 95 million unique TCR sequences made up an early release that covered 640 HLA-typed donors. About five DR-DQ haplotypes were handled as single units for association and clustering, since linkage in the cohort was strong. High-throughput TCR immunosequencing, statistical association of individual TCRs with disease status, and machine learning were combined to predict cytomegalovirus infection status. Among about 400 genotyped donors of the cohort, an average of about 240,000 unique TCR beta nucleotide sequences was sequenced per donor, of which about 18% were non-productive. The number of donors typed differed by locus, with about 629-630 for A, B, C, DRB1 and DQB1, around 500 for DQA1, over 600 for DPA1, and approximately 470 for DPB1. The later analysis used no new phenotypic data to find candidate immune exposures, relying instead on TCR beta sequences and their occurrence across donors. HLA typing covered class I and class II loci at four-digit resolution. To study patterns of TCR occurrence, a later analysis re-analyzed previously published TCR beta repertoires from more than 550 donors and added high-resolution HLA genotyping. Of the 300 to 500 genotyped donors, 65% to 90% were placed in the genetic ancestry cluster associated with self-reported Caucasian donors. All discovery cohort repertoires had been generated on a single sequencing platform. The study used immunosequencing to profile the T cell repertoires of about 670 subjects and linked those repertoires to cytomegalovirus serostatus. A later genetic analysis took genome-wide SNP genotypes for about three fifths of the 666 donors and used that subset as a discovery cohort. In an earlier analysis of 587 of the donors, high-throughput TCR beta sequencing was used to judge whether each TCR beta V gene segment behaved as functional or pseudogenic. The study was designed to test whether signatures of past pathogen exposure could be identified by cataloging public T cell receptors. Alongside the repertoire data, information on donor age, sex, ethnicity and CMV serostatus was compiled. Besides the first cohort of 500 to 700 subjects, a separate validation cohort made up of over a hundred different subjects was used. General conclusions and limits of the study: In the study, about 150 TCR beta chains were listed as associated with cytomegalovirus. In a later analysis, HLA-associated TCR beta chains showed more clonal expansion and lower generation probabilities than non-associated chains that were equally common. Because HLA typing was unavailable for some donors at each locus, only the typed subset was used in association tests. Strong co-occurrence of HLA alleles, especially DR and DQ, made assigning TCR associations to individual alleles difficult. The authors suggested that the approach could potentially be extended to other disease states and immunological phenotypes. The earlier analysis of some 560 of the donors excluded roughly 17 rarely observed V segments, including chromosome 9 orphons, because counts were too low. According to a later analysis, most CMV-associated TCR beta chains appeared to be HLA-restricted, and the HLA associations seemed to be driven largely by CMV exposure. Only TCR beta chains were sequenced in this cohort, and the absence of alpha or paired-chain data limited detectable features. Correlated functional status among segregating V segments might reflect linkage disequilibrium, but an unknown experimental factor could not be ruled out. Specific HLA alleles were associated with around 18,000 TCR beta sequences at a false discovery rate of 0.05 in a later analysis. In an earlier analysis of fewer than 700 of the donors, most TCR beta V segments appeared in productive rearrangements about 90% or about 30% of the time, broadly matching IMGT annotations. Cytomegalovirus status was reported to be diagnosed by the classifier with high specificity and sensitivity in both the original and validation cohorts. For the cohort, immune exposure information was limited to CMV serostatus. A further reported finding was that TCR beta sequences accurately predicted the HLA-A and HLA-B alleles for most subjects in the first cohort. Because the 87-base-pair reads could not distinguish some IMGT-functional V segments, including TRBV6-2 and TRBV6-3, those segments were excluded. Several of the top co-occurrence clusters appeared to be linked to parvovirus B19, influenza, CMV and Epstein-Barr virus, according to a later analysis. In vitro tests confirmed that three of the cytomegalovirus-associated TCR beta chains recognize cytomegalovirus antigens. A cluster of highly shared sequence variants was judged likely to be a technical artifact of the sequencing pipeline. A later genetic analysis associated a missense DCLRE1C variant with V-gene and J-gene trimming of TCR beta chains, and an independent cohort replicated the association. While some public TCRs were present in many individuals, most TCR sequences turned up only very rarely across donors. Presence/absence analyses assumed roughly uniform sequencing depth across donors, an assumption that may not hold. In a later analysis, the rate of TCR association differed among HLA loci, with DRB1 alleles having the most associated TCRs and HLA-C alleles having the fewest. According to a later genetic analysis, donors in an Asian-associated ancestry cluster had fewer N-insertions in productive TCRs than the approximately 650-donor mean.

The library was built by means of the immunoSEQ multiplex PCR assay. The multiplex PCR relied on a mix of 60 forward primers for TCR Vbeta segments and 13 reverse primers for TCR Jbeta segments. A multiplex PCR assay on genomic DNA amplified the CDR3 region of rearranged TCR beta genes. On the Illumina HiSeq System, the amplified TCR beta libraries were sequenced as 87-base-pair reads. As for the authors' bioinformatics: A later analysis counted approximately 76 million unique TCR beta chains across the 650 to 800 repertoires, and around 9.9 million of these chains were shared by at least two donors. To remove PCR and sequencing errors, raw reads were error-corrected and collapsed into unique sequences using a nearest-neighbor algorithm that merged closely related sequences. Alignment of CDR3 sequences to IMGT reference sequences was used to assign V, D and J gene segments. For a sequence to be retained, at least a six-nucleotide match to both a V gene segment and a J gene segment was required. A rearrangement was called productive if the CDR3 had no stop codons and remained in frame with V and J, and every other rearrangement was called non-productive. CDR3 was defined according to IMGT convention as the region running from the second conserved V-encoded cysteine to the conserved J-encoded phenylalanine. Sequences without an unambiguous match to a single V gene segment were excluded from the earlier analysis of several hundred of the donors. An earlier analysis of several hundred of the donors called V segments functional above 56.7% productive rearrangements and segregating when the between-donor standard deviation exceeded 5%. To diagnose cytomegalovirus status from the catalog of TCR beta chain sequences, a statistical classification framework was built. A later analysis assigned V and J genes by comparing TCR nucleotide sequences with IMGT/GENE-DB human TR gene sequences. Using the TCRdist pipeline, a later analysis assigned CDR3 sequences along with most-parsimonious VDJ recombination scenarios. In a later analysis, each TCR beta chain was defined by its CDR3 amino acid sequence together with its V-gene family, and reads without a unique V-gene family were excluded. To address suspected cross-contamination and a sequencing artifact, a later analysis removed 592 highly shared, low-generation-probability nucleotide sequences. A later analysis calculated a clonal expansion index for each public chain from normalized within-repertoire ranks of inferred template counts. In a later analysis, generation probabilities were computed with a VDJ recombination model fitted to out-of-frame rearrangements, and the resulting probabilities were checked against IGoR. A later analysis scored TCR-TCR, TCR-HLA and TCR-CMV co-occurrence with hypergeometric tests, applying a repertoire-size bias correction to TCR pairs. A later analysis estimated false discovery rates by permuting HLA or CMV assignments 20 times. In a later analysis, co-occurring TCRs were grouped using DBSCAN, and TCRdist sequence similarity was added for clustering within HLA-allele-positive subsets. For co-occurrence clustering, repertoires with fewer than 30,000 or more than 120,000 public chains were excluded, along with about five repertoires with anomalous nucleotide sharing. TCRdb holds this immuneACCESS table with in-frame rearrangements only. Some clones are missing; in checked studies, unresolved V genes explain under half, and the rest has no known cause. The DNA gave D and trimming, while V, J and clone size come from that table. The data table for this sample lists approximately 76,000 clones. The ten largest make up 3.8% of the sample.

The CDR3 starts with the cysteine, ends with the phenylalanine, and has 15 residues. The CDR3 DNA has 45 bases and is translated from base 1. Per the germline V gene, MNHEY is the CDR1 and SVGAGI is the CDR2. Relative to germline, V is 0 bases shorter and J is 7 bases shorter, with 13 bases between their ends. The cohort was made up of several hundred healthy bone marrow donors. At the time of sampling, every cohort member was nominally healthy, though immune exposures that went unrecorded were likely present. The donor was CMV seropositive and was included in the group of approximately 310 seropositive cohort members. Each donor provided a peripheral blood sample, and peripheral blood mononuclear cells were used for TCR beta sequencing. Genomic DNA was extracted from the blood cell samples with the Qiagen DNeasy Blood Extraction Kit. With regard to this clone: Its antigen is currently not known.

Sequenced material: PBMCs. The origin of this receptor is a man between 18 and 35 years old in good health and CMV-seropositive. The chain was built from TRBV6-5 and TRBJ1-5; the D gene cannot be resolved reliably. For the CDR3, the sequence is CASSYSAGARQPQHF. The sequenced DNA: TGTGCCAGCAGTTACTCGGCGGGAGCTAGGCAGCCCCAGCATTTT.